The 18 T cell receptor beta chains below come from one sample, sequenced in a study of regulatory T cells in long-lasting Graves disease. Time point here: newly diagnosed GD, antithyroid drugs for less than 3 months. Isolated PBMC RNA provided the starting material for the TCR library. HTBI primers from iRepertoire and Arm-PCR of CDR3 regions yielded the TCR beta libraries. TCRdb ran MiXCR on the multiplex PCR reads and lists one entry per CDR3 protein. The data show hundreds of thousands of distinct CDR3 sequences, around 15% seen once. The sample was also reused in another study, on T cells in Graves' hyperthyroidism and ophthalmopathy.

The sample here was peripheral blood mononuclear cells (PBMCs), taken at new diagnosis, from a patient treated with antithyroid drugs. Source of these receptors: a young man with Graves disease.

This clonotype was found many times. V gene TRBV30 combines with J gene TRBJ2-1, with 7 bases lining up with TRBD2. J was trimmed by 3 bases and V by 0 bases; bases with no gene match: 5. In germline, CDR1 is GTSNPN, CDR2 SVGIG (reference sequence). The CDR3 spans 15 residues. The DNA of the CDR3 is TGTGCCTGGAGTGTAACCCGCGGGAGCTACAATGAGCAGTTCTTC. Its translation is CAWSVTRGSYNEQFF.

This clonotype was observed a few times. A much larger clone sits a single nucleotide away, making a read error possible. This chain uses TRBV28 with TRBJ1-1, with no clear D. This CDR3 comprises 14 residues. Germline-derived CDR1 and CDR2 are MDHEN and SYDVKM. The CDR3 bases are TGTGCCAGCAGTTTAGCCAGGAGGAACACTGAAGCTTCCTTT. Amino acids: CASSLARRNTEASF.

This chain links TRBV7-6 with TRBJ1-5; D is possibly TRBD1 (5 bases). Trimming took 1 base from V and 1 from J, leaving 14 bases between them. This CDR3 region has 17 residues. Germline values: CDR1 SGHVS, CDR2 FNYEAQ. The chain's CDR3 is CASSLGQGRESNQPQHF. DNA of the CDR3: TGTGCCAGCAGCTTAGGTCAGGGACGAGAGAGCAATCAGCCCCAGCATTTT.

This clonotype was found a few times. The genes are TRBV27 and TRBJ2-1, with 11 bases fitting TRBD2. Germline V gene data show CDR1 as MNHEY and CDR2 as SMNVEV (reference sequence). There are 17 residues in the CDR3. The junction had 14 bases not matched to a gene; V was cut back by 8 bases and J by 5 bases. Here the CDR3 DNA reads TGTGCCAGCGGCCTGGGGAGGGCTAGCGGGAGGAACAATGAGCAGTTCTTC. This translates into CASGLGRASGRNNEQFF.

The sample holds many counts of this clonotype. The rearrangement uses TRBV2 and TRBJ2-7, with D possibly matching TRBD2 (6 bases). Per germline, CDR1 SNHLY and CDR2 FYNNEI. Deletions cut 6 bases from V and 0 bases from J, with 18 bases between. The CDR3 is 16 residues long. The CDR3: CASSTTGFGSSYEQYF. In DNA, the CDR3 is TGTGCCAGCAGCACCACAGGTTTCGGGAGCTCCTACGAGCAGTACTTC.

Points on this clonotype: With a much larger clone just one base away, this may be a read error. The rearrangement links TRBV28 to TRBJ1-5; D is perhaps TRBD1 (6 bases). There are 16 residues in the CDR3. Germline loops: CDR1 MDHEN, CDR2 SYDVKM. CDR3 nucleotides: TGTGCCGGCAGTTTATTGGAGGGGGAGAGCAATCAGCCCCAGCATTTT. Translating gives CAGSLLEGESNQPQHF.

This clonotype was picked up many times. V usage is TRBV7-9 and J usage is TRBJ2-1; 8 bases fit TRBD2. CDR1 and CDR2 (germline): SEHNR, FQNEAQ (reference sequence). Losses at the gene ends were 4 bases for V and 2 bases for J; bases not matched to a gene: 7. The CDR3 contains 16 residues. CDR3 in DNA: TGTGCCAGCAGCTCCAGCGGGAGCTCGGCCTACAATGAGCAGTTCTTC. Translating gives CASSSSGSSAYNEQFF.

In the case of this clonotype: One junction end does not reproduce the germline sequence, and a read error may be involved. The rearrangement uses TRBV5-1 and TRBJ1-2; D is unresolved. The CDR3 runs 14 residues. Germline V CDR1 and CDR2: SGHRS, YFSETQ. The DNA for the CDR3 is TGTGCCAGCAGCCCCTCCACCCCAGAGTTAGGCTACACCTTC. Protein sequence: CASSPSTPELGYTF.

This clonotype showed up many times. V gene TRBV3-1 combines with J gene TRBJ2-7; tentatively, D is TRBD1 (6 bases). V was pared by 4 bases and J by 1 base, with 11 bases between. Germline loops: CDR1 LGHDT, CDR2 YNNKEL (reference sequence). The CDR3 is 14 residues long. CDR3: CASSLRDTSYEQYF. CDR3 sequence (DNA): TGTGCCAGCAGCCTCCGGGACACATCCTACGAGCAGTACTTC.

The rearrangement links TRBV15 to TRBJ2-5, with unresolved D. V gave up 1 base and J gave up 5 bases, with 8 bases separating them. Looked up from germline, CDR1 is LNHNV and CDR2 is YYDKDF (reference sequence). This CDR3 has 13 residues. The CDR3 spells CATSRASRETQYF. The DNA of the CDR3 is TGTGCCACCAGCAGAGCGAGCCGGGAGACCCAGTACTTC.

This clonotype was observed many times. DNA of the CDR3: TGTGCCAGCAGCTTAGAAAGGCCTCCAATCTACAATGAGCAGTTCTTC. Its translation is CASSLERPPIYNEQFF. This chain uses TRBV7-8 with TRBJ2-1; no definite D call. The CDR3 has 16 residues. V was trimmed by 1 base and J by 3 bases, leaving 13 bases between them. Germline V lookup: CDR1 SGHVS, CDR2 FQNEAQ.

This clonotype was seen ten or more times. The chain recombines TRBV11-2 with TRBJ2-6; 8 bases are shared with TRBD1. From germline, CDR1 is SGHAT and CDR2 FQNNGV. The CDR3 is 15 residues long. The junction had 1 base not matched to a gene; V was cut back by 4 bases and J by 2 bases. CDR3 amino acids: CASSSTGAGANVLTF. The CDR3 region has the DNA TGTGCCAGCAGCTCGACAGGGGCTGGGGCCAACGTCCTGACTTTC.

Many counts were recorded for this clonotype. The chain is built from TRBV3-1 and TRBJ2-2, with 7 bases lining up with TRBD2. J lost 1 base, V lost 4 bases, and 3 bases had no gene match. This CDR3 has 15 residues. Germline V gives CDR1 LGHDT, CDR2 YNNKEL (reference sequence). CDR3 DNA sequence: TGTGCCAGCAGCCTACCGGGGGGGAACACCGGGGAGCTGTTTTTT. This encodes CASSLPGGNTGELFF.

The CDR3 DNA is TGTGCCATCAGCACACCGGGACTAGCGGGAGTACCCTACAATGAGCAGTTCTTC. This encodes CAISTPGLAGVPYNEQFF. The J gene is TRBJ2-1, the V gene TRBV10-3, with 14 positions matching TRBD2. The CDR3 has 18 residues. Germline values: CDR1 ENHRY, CDR2 SYGVKD. The J segment lost 2 bases and the V segment lost 6 bases, leaving 9 bases of the junction unmatched.

This clonotype has ten or more counts. The rearrangement joins TRBV20-1 to TRBJ2-7; the match to TRBD2 covers 9 bases. This CDR3 is 13 amino acids long. V lost 5 bases to trimming and J lost 5 bases; unmatched junction nucleotides: 7. Looked up from germline, CDR1 is DFQATT and CDR2 is SNEGSKA (reference sequence). The DNA for the CDR3 is TGCAGTGCTTCCGGGACTAGCCCTCACGAGCAGTACTTC. Residues: CSASGTSPHEQYF.

In its sample, this clonotype was seen a few times. Here the CDR3 DNA reads TGCGCCAGCAGAATGGCGGGGGACAATGAGCAGTTCTTC. Translated, it gives CASRMAGDNEQFF. The chain carries TRBV5-1 and TRBJ2-1; 7 positions agree with TRBD2. The ends lost 5 bases at V and 5 bases at J; junction bases unmatched: 4. CDR1 and CDR2 from the germline V gene are SGHRS and YFSETQ. CDR3 length equals 13 residues.

Concerning this clonotype: A read error may explain this, as a much larger clone is one base away. The chain is built from TRBV3-1 and TRBJ2-1, with 9 bases lining up with TRBD1. This CDR3 comprises 16 residues. Looked up from germline, CDR1 is LGHDT and CDR2 is YNNKEL (reference sequence). V lost 4 bases and J lost 3; bases outside the gene matches: 7. The CDR3 here is CASSPGTGKLYNEQFF. The CDR3 DNA sequence: TGTGCCAGCAGCCCAGGGACAGGGAAACTCTACAATGAGCAGTTCTTC.

The chain is built from TRBV19 and TRBJ2-3; D not resolved. V lost 1 base and J lost 2, with 22 bases in between. CDR1 is LNHDA, CDR2 SQIVND, per germline (reference sequence). The CDR3 runs to 19 residues. The CDR3 coding sequence is TGTGCCAGTAGTATAGTTTTAGGTGCGAGACCCAACCTCACAGATACGCAGTATTTT. Its protein product is CASSIVLGARPNLTDTQYF.